Listed below are T cell receptor beta chains from one sample, sequenced in a study of graft-versus-host responses after intestinal transplantation. The protocol was immunoSEQ multiplex PCR, while the TCRdb copy is restricted to in-frame clones and leaves out a portion. The profile shows about 120,000 clones, 85% to 95% of them singletons. These receptors have no identified antigens. Sequencing was performed on unstimulated CD8+ T cells sorted from spleen or lymph node cells, taken before intestinal transplant. The source is a human donor who received an intestinal transplant. The CDR3 runs from the conserved cysteine through the conserved F or W. Each record gives: V gene, J gene, CDR3 protein.

TRBV5-4	TRBJ1-2	CASSQRRGDYTF
TRBV10-2	TRBJ2-7	CASSEDLFSSYEQYF
TRBV9	TRBJ1-5	CASSVGGGNDQPQHF
TRBV13	TRBJ2-3	CASSHDRESTDTQYF
TRBV28	TRBJ2-7	CASSGRLAGGRYEQYF
TRBV6-5	TRBJ2-2	CASKSNLVYTGELFF
TRBV7-2	TRBJ2-1	CASSFKGQEYNEQFF
TRBV4-3	TRBJ2-3	CASSQDGASGRGSDTQYF
TRBV30	TRBJ1-5	CAWSVIFDGANQPQHF
TRBV27	TRBJ2-7	CASSLGTREQYF
TRBV4-1	TRBJ2-7	CASSQAPDRPYEQYF
TRBV7-9	TRBJ2-7	CASCVSSYEQYF
TRBV27	TRBJ2-5	CASGFLQGETQYF
TRBV28	TRBJ2-3	CASSSLLAGVDTQYF
TRBV7-9	TRBJ2-3	CASSSNTGHGPTGGQYF
TRBV30	TRBJ1-1	CAWSSGTGNTEAFF
TRBV6-5	TRBJ1-1	CASSSPGTGIEAFF
TRBV27	TRBJ2-7	CASSPTGTYYEQYF
TRBV6-5	TRBJ1-2	CASRRTGDGYTF
TRBV6-5	TRBJ1-5	CASSQGYNQPQHF
TRBV4-1	TRBJ1-1	CASSQEGQGRDTEAFF
TRBV4-1	TRBJ2-3	CASSGGTSGSTDTQYF
TRBV28	TRBJ1-1	CASSLGPGKTEAFF
TRBV30	TRBJ2-7	CAWSLQGAGQEQYF
TRBV6-4	TRBJ2-1	CASSVDSYNEQFF
TRBV6-5	TRBJ2-7	CASSPLDSPGYEQYF
TRBV27	TRBJ1-2	CASMATGSYGYTF
TRBV9	TRBJ2-1	CASSVGVSRYYNEQFF
TRBV27	TRBJ2-2	CASSFSGTAELFF
TRBV2	TRBJ2-7	CASRAPYNYEQYF
TRBV29-1	TRBJ2-1	CSVEDVGSSYNEQFF
TRBV4-1	TRBJ2-7	CASSGSSYEQYF
TRBV5-6	TRBJ2-2	CASTVGTGTGELFF
TRBV7-3	NA	CASSLAGTGPYEQYF
TRBV5-6	TRBJ1-2	CASIWEGASYGYTF
TRBV28	TRBJ2-1	CASVRPWDSGSSYNEQFF
TRBV28	TRBJ1-1	CASSFSPKQGANTEAFF
TRBV5-6	TRBJ2-5	CASRVTGGQETQYF
TRBV12-5	TRBJ2-1	CASGLATSGPPGDEQFF
TRBV28	TRBJ2-3	CASTPGQGVSTDTQYF
TRBV25-1	TRBJ2-7	CASSEYLAGGPSYEQYF
TRBV27	TRBJ2-7	CASSLSSGRAEEQYF
TRBV27	TRBJ1-6	CASSVGYDNSPLHF
TRBV21-1	NA	CASSRSMGVYTYEQYF
TRBV29-1	TRBJ1-1	CSVLQGQAFF
TRBV10-2	TRBJ1-1	CASSGTEPWAEAFF
TRBV28	TRBJ1-1	CASSIRGGTEAFF
TRBV21-1	TRBJ1-1	CASSWRGQNTEAFF
TRBV28	TRBJ2-7	CASSFQSRYEQYF
TRBV28	TRBJ1-2	CASSLSSVFYGYTF
TRBV6-5	TRBJ2-2	CASTPDANTGELFF
TRBV4-1	TRBJ1-1	CASSRGNTEAFF
TRBV15	TRBJ1-2	CATSTRERLGYTF
TRBV13	TRBJ1-2	CASSPSAANYGYTF
TRBV5-6	TRBJ1-5	CASSLGGGVGQPQHF
TRBV6-5	TRBJ2-2	CASSYSPTGYTGELFF
TRBV7-9	TRBJ2-7	CASSLGASPTYEQYF
TRBV5-1	TRBJ2-7	CASSLEGGRAFAYEQYF
TRBV9	TRBJ2-7	CASSVDSGTGTYEQYF
TRBV6-5	TRBJ2-5	CASSKSSQETQYF